This T cell receptor (beta chain) originates from a study of post-analysis software for immune sequencing data. Study at large: The disease courses spanned relapsing-remitting, secondary progressive and progressive-relapsing forms of multiple sclerosis. General study points: The study found significantly lower normalized Chao1 diversity in multiple sclerosis patients than in controls. With TRBV5-6, TRBV5-1 and TRBV20-1 included, several TRBV segments were more frequent in patients than in controls.

A few counts support this clonotype. The antigen remains unidentified. V lost 3 bases to trimming and J lost 0 bases, with 5 bases between them. The CDR3 contains 14 residues. The germline V gene has CDR1 SGHTA and CDR2 FQGNSA. Carried by the TCR beta cDNA libraries were unique molecular identifiers. In TCRdb, the PCR reads were re-called with MiXCR into one record per CDR3 protein. Of about 770,000 distinct CDR3 sequences listed, 35% to 55% are singletons. The clonotype was recovered from a girl under 18 with multiple sclerosis. Sequencing was performed on blood. The chain recombines TRBV7-2 with TRBJ1-4; no firm D call. For the CDR3, the DNA is TGTGCCAGCAGCTTTCGGGCAACTAATGAAAAACTGTTTTTT. It yields the protein CASSFRATNEKLFF.